The clone carrying this T cell receptor (beta chain) was counted only a few times. This record comes from a study of blood T cell repertoires in COVID-19. As for the study in general: The United States, Italy and Spain were the sources of the acute and convalescent COVID-19 samples. T cells, B-cell-depleted T cells, or PBMCs supplied cDNA or gDNA.

Repertoires were generated with immunoSEQ multiplex PCR, while TCRdb's copy carries only in-frame clones and drops some. The repertoire has about 100,000 clones, roughly 85% of them found once; the top ten carry around a third. Losses at the gene ends were 3 bases for V and 6 bases for J; bases not matched to a gene: 4. CDR3 length: 14 amino acids. The germline CDR1 and CDR2 sequences are SGDLS and YYNGEE. The gene calls are TRBV9 and TRBJ2-1; 9 nucleotides line up with TRBD2. The sample consisted of peripheral blood. The TCR sequence derives from a man aged 65-85 years with active or convalescent COVID-19. For the CDR3, the DNA is TGTGCCAGCAGCGCTAGCGGGATGGGCAATGAGCAGTTCTTC. Protein: CASSASGMGNEQFF.